The source of this T cell receptor (beta chain) is a study of shared T cell receptors in the human thymus. Libraries were prepared by immunoSEQ multiplex PCR; TCRdb keeps only in-frame clonotypes and omits some of them. The sample has about 730,000 clones, approximately 85% seen once. J was trimmed by 1 base and V by 0 bases; bases with no gene match: 7. The CDR3 is 17 amino acids. In germline, CDR1 is LGHNA, CDR2 YSLEER. These data also featured in a second study, about human thymus T cells. That paper adds: Corrective heart surgery yielded the resections from which the thymus tissue came.

This receptor was taken from a girl in the first two years of life with a congenital heart defect. Specimen: thymocytes. The V gene is TRBV4-3, the J gene TRBJ1-1; 8 bases fit TRBD1. DNA for the CDR3: TGCGCCAGCAGCCAAGATTGGGGACAGGCGGGGAACACTGAAGCTTTCTTT. This codes for CASSQDWGQAGNTEAFF.